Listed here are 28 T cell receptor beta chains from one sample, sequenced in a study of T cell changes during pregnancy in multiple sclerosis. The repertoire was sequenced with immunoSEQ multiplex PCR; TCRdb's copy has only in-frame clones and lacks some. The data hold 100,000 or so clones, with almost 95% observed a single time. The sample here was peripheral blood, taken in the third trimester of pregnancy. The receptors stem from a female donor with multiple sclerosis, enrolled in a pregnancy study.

The CDR3 nucleotides read TGTGCCAGCAGTCCCCGGAGGGGACAGGGACCAGATACGCAGTATTTT. This translates into CASSPRRGQGPDTQYF. The chain combines TRBV2 with TRBJ2-3; the match to TRBD1 covers 9 bases. The V and J ends lost 5 bases and 4 bases, in that order; junction bases with no gene match: 10. Per the germline V gene, CDR1 is SNHLY and CDR2 is FYNNEI. This CDR3 is 16 amino acids long.

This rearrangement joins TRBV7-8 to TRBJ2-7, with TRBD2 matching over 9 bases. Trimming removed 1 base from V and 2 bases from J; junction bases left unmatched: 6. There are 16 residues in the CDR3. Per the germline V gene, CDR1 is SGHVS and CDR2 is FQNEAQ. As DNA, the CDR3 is TGTGCCAGCAGCTTAGAATTTGCGGGAGGGCCCTACGAGCAGTACTTC. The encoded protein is CASSLEFAGGPYEQYF.

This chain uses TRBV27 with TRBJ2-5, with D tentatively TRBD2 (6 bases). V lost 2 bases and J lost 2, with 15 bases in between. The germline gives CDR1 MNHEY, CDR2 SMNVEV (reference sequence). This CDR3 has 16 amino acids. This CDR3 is CASSLVVAGQQETQYF. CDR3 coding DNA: TGTGCCAGCAGTTTAGTGGTTGCGGGGCAGCAAGAGACCCAGTACTTC.

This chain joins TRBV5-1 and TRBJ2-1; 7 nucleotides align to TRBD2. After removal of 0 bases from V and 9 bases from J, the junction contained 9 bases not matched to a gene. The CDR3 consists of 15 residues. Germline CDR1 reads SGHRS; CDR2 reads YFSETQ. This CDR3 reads CASSLDGGTGGEQFF. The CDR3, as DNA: TGCGCCAGCAGCTTGGATGGGGGAACGGGGGGTGAGCAGTTCTTC.

This CDR3 reads CASSGLAGNNNEQFF. The CDR3 coding sequence is TGCGCCAGCAGTGGACTAGCGGGAAATAACAATGAGCAGTTCTTC. The chain uses TRBV5-1 and TRBJ2-1; 12 bases fit TRBD2. The germline V gene has CDR1 SGHRS and CDR2 YFSETQ. The CDR3 covers 15 residues. V lost 5 bases to trimming and J lost 5 bases; unmatched junction nucleotides: 5. The full variable domain, its missing parts supplied by reference TRBV5-1 and TRBJ2-1, is KAGVTQTPRYLIKTRGQQVTLSCSPISGHRSVSWYQQTPGQGLQFLFEYFSETQRNKGNFPGRFSGRQFSNSRSEMNVSTLELGDSALYLCASSGLAGNNNEQFFGPGTRLTVL.

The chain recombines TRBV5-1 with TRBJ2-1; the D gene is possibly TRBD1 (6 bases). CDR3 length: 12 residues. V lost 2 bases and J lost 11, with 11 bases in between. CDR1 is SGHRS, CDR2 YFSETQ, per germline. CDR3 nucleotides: TGCGCCAGCAGCTTCCAGGGGACCAAGCAGTTCTTC. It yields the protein CASSFQGTKQFF.

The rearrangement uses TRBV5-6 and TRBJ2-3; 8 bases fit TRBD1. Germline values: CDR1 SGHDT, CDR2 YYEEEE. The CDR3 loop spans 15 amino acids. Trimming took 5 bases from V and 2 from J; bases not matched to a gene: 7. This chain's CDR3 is CASSRTGRLTDTQYF. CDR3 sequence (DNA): TGTGCCAGCAGTCGGACAGGGAGGCTCACAGATACGCAGTATTTT. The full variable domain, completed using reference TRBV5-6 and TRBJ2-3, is DAGVTQSPTHLIKTRGQQVTLRCSPKSGHDTVSWYQQALGQGPQFIFQYYEEEERQRGNFPDRFSGHQFPNYSSELNVNALLLGDSALYLCASSRTGRLTDTQYFGPGTRLTVL.

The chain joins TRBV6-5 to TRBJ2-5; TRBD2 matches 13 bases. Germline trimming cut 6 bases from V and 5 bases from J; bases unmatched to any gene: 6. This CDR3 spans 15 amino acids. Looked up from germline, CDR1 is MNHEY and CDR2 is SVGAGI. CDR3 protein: CASSGRLAGGETQYF. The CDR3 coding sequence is TGTGCCAGCAGCGGACGACTAGCGGGGGGCGAGACCCAGTACTTC.

CDR3 nucleotide sequence: TGTGCCAGCAGCTTAGATCTCAATGAGCAGTTCTTC. Protein product: CASSLDLNEQFF. The chain links TRBV7-6 to TRBJ2-1; D unresolved. Trimming cost V 1 base and J 6 bases, with 4 bases left between them. Looked up from germline, CDR1 is SGHVS and CDR2 is FNYEAQ. This CDR3 spans 12 amino acids.

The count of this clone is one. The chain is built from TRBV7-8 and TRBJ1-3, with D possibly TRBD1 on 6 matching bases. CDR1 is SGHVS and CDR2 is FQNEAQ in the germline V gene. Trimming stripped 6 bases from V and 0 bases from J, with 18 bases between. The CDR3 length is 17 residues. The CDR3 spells CASSYLKQGNSGNTIYF. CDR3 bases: TGTGCCAGCAGTTATCTTAAACAGGGAAACTCTGGAAACACCATATATTTT.

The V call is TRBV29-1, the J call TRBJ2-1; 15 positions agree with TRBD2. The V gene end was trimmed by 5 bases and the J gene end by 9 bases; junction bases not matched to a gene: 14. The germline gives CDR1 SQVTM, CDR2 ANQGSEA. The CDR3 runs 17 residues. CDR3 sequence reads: CSVHKPGLAGGPGEQFF. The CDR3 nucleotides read TGCAGCGTTCACAAACCTGGACTAGCGGGAGGGCCGGGTGAGCAGTTCTTC.

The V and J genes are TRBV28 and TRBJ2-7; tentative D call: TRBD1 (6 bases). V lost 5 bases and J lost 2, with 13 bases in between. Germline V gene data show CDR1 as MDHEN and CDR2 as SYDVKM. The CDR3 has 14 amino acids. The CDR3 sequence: CASSPNRVAYEQYF. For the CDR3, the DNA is TGTGCCAGCAGTCCGAACAGGGTAGCCTACGAGCAGTACTTC.

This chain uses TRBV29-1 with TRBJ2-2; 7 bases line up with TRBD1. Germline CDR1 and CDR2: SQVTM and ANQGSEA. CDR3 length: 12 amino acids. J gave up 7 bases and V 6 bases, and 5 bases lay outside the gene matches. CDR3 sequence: CSVRDSSGELFF. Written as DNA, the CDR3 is TGCAGCGTCCGGGACAGCAGCGGGGAGCTGTTTTTT.

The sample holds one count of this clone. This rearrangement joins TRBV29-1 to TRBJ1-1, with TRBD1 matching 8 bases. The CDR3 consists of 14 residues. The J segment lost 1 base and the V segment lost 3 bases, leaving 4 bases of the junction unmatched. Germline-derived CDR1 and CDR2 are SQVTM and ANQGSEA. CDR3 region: CSVDLGTGNTEAFF. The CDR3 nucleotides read TGCAGCGTTGATTTGGGGACAGGGAACACTGAAGCTTTCTTT.

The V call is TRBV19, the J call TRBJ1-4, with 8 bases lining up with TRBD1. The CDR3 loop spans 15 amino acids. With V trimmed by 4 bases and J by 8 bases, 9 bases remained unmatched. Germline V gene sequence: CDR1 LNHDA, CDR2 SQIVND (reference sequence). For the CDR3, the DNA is TGTGCCAGTAGTACAGGACAGGGAACGAGGGAAAAACTGTTTTTT. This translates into CASSTGQGTREKLFF. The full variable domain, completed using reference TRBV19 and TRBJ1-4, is DGGITQSPKYLFRKEGQNVTLSCEQNLNHDAMYWYRQDPGQGLRLIYYSQIVNDFQKGDIAEGYSVSREKKESFPLTVTSAQKNPTAFYLCASSTGQGTREKLFFGSGTQLSVL.

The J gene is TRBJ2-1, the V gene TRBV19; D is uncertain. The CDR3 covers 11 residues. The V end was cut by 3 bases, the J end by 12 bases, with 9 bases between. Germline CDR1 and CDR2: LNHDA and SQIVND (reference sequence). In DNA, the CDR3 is TGTGCCAGTAGTATGTCGAGTGGGCAGTTCTTC. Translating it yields CASSMSSGQFF.

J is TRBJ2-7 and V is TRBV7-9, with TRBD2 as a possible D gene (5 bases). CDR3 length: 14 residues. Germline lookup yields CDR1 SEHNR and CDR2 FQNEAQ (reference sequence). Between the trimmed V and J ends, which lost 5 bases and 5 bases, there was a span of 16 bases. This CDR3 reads CASSKAASSNEQYF. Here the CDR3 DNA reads TGTGCCAGCAGCAAAGCCGCTAGCAGCAACGAGCAGTACTTC. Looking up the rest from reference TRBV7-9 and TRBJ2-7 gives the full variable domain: DTGVSQNPRHKITKRGQNVTFRCDPISEHNRLYWYRQTLGQGPEFLTYFQNEAQLEKSRLLSDRFSAERPKGSFSTLEIQRTEQGDSAMYLCASSKAASSNEQYFGPGTRLTVT.

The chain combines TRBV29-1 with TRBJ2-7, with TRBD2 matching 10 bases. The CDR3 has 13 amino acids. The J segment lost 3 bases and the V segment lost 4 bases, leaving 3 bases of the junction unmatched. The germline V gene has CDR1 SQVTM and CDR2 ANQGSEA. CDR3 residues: CSVAPSGSYEQYF. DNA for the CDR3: TGCAGCGTTGCGCCTAGCGGGAGCTACGAGCAGTACTTC.

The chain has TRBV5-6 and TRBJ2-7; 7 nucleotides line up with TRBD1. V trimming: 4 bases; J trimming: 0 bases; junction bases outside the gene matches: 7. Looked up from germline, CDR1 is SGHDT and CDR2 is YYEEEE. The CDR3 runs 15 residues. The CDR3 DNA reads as TGTGCCAGCAGCGATACGGACAGGCTCTCCTACGAGCAGTACTTC. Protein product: CASSDTDRLSYEQYF.

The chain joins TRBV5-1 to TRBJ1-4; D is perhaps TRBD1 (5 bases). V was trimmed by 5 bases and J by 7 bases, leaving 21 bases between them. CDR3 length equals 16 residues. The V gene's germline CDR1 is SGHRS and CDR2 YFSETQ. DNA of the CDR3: TGCGCCAGCAGTCTTAACTGGGGGGAGGCAGGTGAAAAACTGTTTTTT. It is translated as CASSLNWGEAGEKLFF.

The CDR3 region is CASTGGTGTYEQYF. CDR3 nucleotides: TGTGCCAGTACTGGCGGGACAGGTACCTACGAGCAGTACTTC. This rearrangement joins TRBV19 to TRBJ2-7, with 8 bases matching TRBD1. Trimming cost V 7 bases and J 2 bases; bases outside gene matches: 7. This CDR3 has 14 amino acids. The germline CDR1 and CDR2 sequences are LNHDA and SQIVND (reference sequence).

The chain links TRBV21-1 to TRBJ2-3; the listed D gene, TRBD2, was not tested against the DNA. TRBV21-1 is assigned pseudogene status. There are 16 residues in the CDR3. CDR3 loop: CASSKKPGLPPDTQYF. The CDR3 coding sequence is TGTGCCAGCAGCAAAAAGCCGGGACTGCCGCCAGATACGCAGTATTTT.

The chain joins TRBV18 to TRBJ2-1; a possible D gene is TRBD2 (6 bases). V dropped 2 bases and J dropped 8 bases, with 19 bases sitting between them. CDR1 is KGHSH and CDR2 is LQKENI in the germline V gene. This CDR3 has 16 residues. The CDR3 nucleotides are TGTGCCAGCTCACCAGCCACTAGCACCCAAGTCCATGAGCAGTTCTTC. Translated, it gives CASSPATSTQVHEQFF.

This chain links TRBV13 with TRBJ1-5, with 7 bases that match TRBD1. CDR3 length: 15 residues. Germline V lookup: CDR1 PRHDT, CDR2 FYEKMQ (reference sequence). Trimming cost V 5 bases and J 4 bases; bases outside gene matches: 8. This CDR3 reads CASSAGTASNQPQHF. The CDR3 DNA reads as TGTGCCAGCAGCGCCGGGACAGCCTCTAATCAGCCCCAGCATTTT.

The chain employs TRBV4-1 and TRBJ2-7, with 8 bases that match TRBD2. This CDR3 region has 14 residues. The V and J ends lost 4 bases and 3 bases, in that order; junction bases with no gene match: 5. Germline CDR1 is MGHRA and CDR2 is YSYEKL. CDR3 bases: TGCGCCAGCAGCCCCCCTAGCGGGCGCTACGAGCAGTACTTC. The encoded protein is CASSPPSGRYEQYF.

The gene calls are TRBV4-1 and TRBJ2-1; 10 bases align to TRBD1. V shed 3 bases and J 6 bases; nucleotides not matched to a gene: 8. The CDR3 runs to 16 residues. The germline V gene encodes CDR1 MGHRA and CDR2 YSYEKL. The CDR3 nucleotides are TGCGCCAGCAGCCAGGCGGGGACAGGGGTTGGCAATGAGCAGTTCTTC. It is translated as CASSQAGTGVGNEQFF.

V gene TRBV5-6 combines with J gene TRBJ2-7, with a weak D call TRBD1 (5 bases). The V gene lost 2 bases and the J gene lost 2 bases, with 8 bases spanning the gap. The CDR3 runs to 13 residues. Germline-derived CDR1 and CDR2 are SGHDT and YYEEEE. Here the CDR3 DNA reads TGTGCCAGCAGCTTACAGGATACCTACGAGCAGTACTTC. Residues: CASSLQDTYEQYF.

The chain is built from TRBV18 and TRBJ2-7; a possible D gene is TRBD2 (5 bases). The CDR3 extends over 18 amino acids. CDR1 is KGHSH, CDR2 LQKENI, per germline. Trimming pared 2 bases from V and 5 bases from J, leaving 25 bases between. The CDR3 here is CASSPSPLRGNQIHEQYF. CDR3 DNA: TGTGCCAGCTCACCATCTCCCCTCCGGGGAAATCAAATCCACGAGCAGTACTTC. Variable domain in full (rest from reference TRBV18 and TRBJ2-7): NAGVMQNPRHLVRRRGQEARLRCSPMKGHSHVYWYRQLPEEGLKFMVYLQKENIIDESGMPKERFSAEFPKEGPSILRIQQVVRGDSAAYFCASSPSPLRGNQIHEQYFGPGTRLTVT.